This TCR beta chain was captured in a study of cytomegalovirus exposure and HLA in healthy donors. Across the study: Unique TCRs numbering around 80 million, obtained from HLA-typed donors, made up an early data release. Study-wide results and limits: Information on immune exposure was restricted to one variable (CMV serostatus).

Note on this clone: Antigen unknown.

V gave up 2 bases and J gave up 2 bases, with 9 bases separating them. CDR1 SGHTA and CDR2 FQGNSA come from the germline V gene. This CDR3 has 14 amino acids. In the PCR, 60 Vbeta and 13 Jbeta primers were used. The repertoire was sequenced with immunoSEQ multiplex PCR; TCRdb's copy has only in-frame clones and lacks some. The repertoire includes under 110,000 clones, roughly 73% of them detected once, and approximately 2.4% sits in the top ten. The chain combines TRBV7-2 with TRBJ1-2; D remains unclear. The source material was PBMCs. The sequence was collected from a man aged 35 to 55 in good health and CMV-seronegative. The CDR3 DNA is TGTGCCAGCAGCTTACCAGGTATCAACTATGGCTACACCTTC. It translates to CASSLPGINYGYTF.